This note documents a single TCR beta chain sequence. The CDR3 contains 12 residues. V lost 6 bases to trimming and J lost 3 bases, with 9 bases between them. Germline V gene data show CDR1 as SQVTM and CDR2 as ANQGSEA. The data derive from a study of shared clonotypes between healthy human individuals. Sorted-subset replicate PCRs used around 0.2 ug DNA, about 30,000 T cell genomes. Generated by immunoSEQ multiplex PCR, the TCRdb table keeps only in-frame clones and is missing some. The table records 2 million to 2.5 million clones, approximately 95% of them present only once. The source is a man aged 18 to 29 in good health. Sequenced input: naive CD4+ T cells sorted from blood. The subset here: CD45RA+ positively selected. The chain is built from TRBV29-1 and TRBJ2-1; D is unclear. The CDR3, as DNA: TGCAGCGTCGGCCTAAGCTACAATGAGCAGTTCTTC. Protein sequence: CSVGLSYNEQFF.